This entry lists 7 T cell receptor beta chains sequenced from one sample in a study of PD-1 blockade in classical Hodgkin lymphoma. All patients relapsed after autologous stem cell transplantation, and brentuximab vedotin exposure varied. Generated by immunoSEQ multiplex PCR, the TCRdb table keeps only in-frame clones and is missing some. Among around 18,000 clones listed, roughly 77% were seen once. The input for sequencing was peripheral blood mononuclear cells (PBMCs), taken before the second cycle of nivolumab. The receptor set was obtained from a human donor with classical Hodgkin lymphoma.

The CDR3 coding sequence is TGTGCCAGCAGCTCGGACAGAACGACTGAAGCTTTCTTT. Its translation is CASSSDRTTEAFF. This chain connects TRBV7-2 to TRBJ1-1, with TRBD1 as a possible D gene (6 bases). The ends were cut back, 4 bases at V and 5 bases at J, with 11 bases in the middle. CDR3 length: 13 residues. Looked up from germline, CDR1 is SGHTA and CDR2 is FQGNSA.

Only a few counts were recorded for this clone. The chain employs TRBV19 and TRBJ2-7; no clear D. V lost 6 bases and J lost 2, with 8 bases in between. This CDR3 contains 12 residues. Germline V lookup: CDR1 LNHDA, CDR2 SQIVND (reference sequence). The CDR3 loop is CASSDKPYEQYF. The DNA for the CDR3 is TGTGCCAGTAGCGACAAACCCTACGAGCAGTACTTC.

The V call is TRBV12-5, the J call TRBJ2-7; 9 bases are a match to TRBD1. Germline CDR1 LGHNT, CDR2 FRNRAP. The CDR3 sequence is 20 residues long. V shed 1 base and J 5 bases; nucleotides not matched to a gene: 21. In DNA form, the CDR3 reads TGTGCTAGTGGTTTGGCCCCCTTAAGGTTGTGGGACAGGGAAGTCCACGAGCAGTACTTC. It encodes CASGLAPLRLWDREVHEQYF. The variable domain in full, with the rest retrieved from reference TRBV12-5 and TRBJ2-7, is DARVTQTPRHKVTEMGQEVTMRCQPILGHNTVFWYRQTMMQGLELLAYFRNRAPLDDSGMPKDRFSAEMPDATLATLKIQPSEPRDSAVYFCASGLAPLRLWDREVHEQYFGPGTRLTVT.

The chain joins TRBV2 to TRBJ2-7; no clear D gene. The germline gives CDR1 SNHLY, CDR2 FYNNEI. The V gene lost 4 bases and the J gene lost 5 bases, with 9 bases spanning the gap. The CDR3 has 12 residues. CDR3 residues: CASSVTANEQYF. CDR3 DNA: TGTGCCAGCAGTGTGACGGCGAACGAGCAGTACTTC.

This clone was found a few times. This rearrangement joins TRBV5-1 to TRBJ1-2; no clear D gene. CDR3 length: 12 amino acids. Trimming took 0 bases from V and 4 from J, leaving 4 bases between them. The germline V gene encodes CDR1 SGHRS and CDR2 YFSETQ. Here the CDR3 reads CASSLDAYGYTF. CDR3 DNA sequence: TGCGCCAGCAGCTTGGACGCCTATGGCTACACCTTC. Filled out from reference TRBV5-1 and TRBJ1-2, the complete variable domain reads KAGVTQTPRYLIKTRGQQVTLSCSPISGHRSVSWYQQTPGQGLQFLFEYFSETQRNKGNFPGRFSGRQFSNSRSEMNVSTLELGDSALYLCASSLDAYGYTFGSGTRLTVV.

With regard to this clone: A read error may account for a junction end that differs from germline. The V gene is TRBV13, the J gene TRBJ1-5, with D possibly being TRBD1 (6 bases). Germline values: CDR1 PRHDT, CDR2 FYEKMQ (reference sequence). This CDR3 has 14 residues. Here the CDR3 reads CASSLGGRNQPQHF. CDR3 nucleotide sequence: TGTGCCAGCAGCCTAGGGGGACGGAATCAGCCCCAGCATTTT.

The chain employs TRBV6-1 and TRBJ1-1; the D gene is possibly TRBD1 (5 bases). Trimming shortened V by 7 bases and J by 0 bases, and 15 bases separated the two germline ends. Germline CDR1 is MNHNS and CDR2 is SASEGT. CDR3 size: 15 residues. CDR3: CASNLQDTMNTEAFF. CDR3 DNA sequence: TGTGCCAGCAATTTACAGGATACTATGAACACTGAAGCTTTCTTT.